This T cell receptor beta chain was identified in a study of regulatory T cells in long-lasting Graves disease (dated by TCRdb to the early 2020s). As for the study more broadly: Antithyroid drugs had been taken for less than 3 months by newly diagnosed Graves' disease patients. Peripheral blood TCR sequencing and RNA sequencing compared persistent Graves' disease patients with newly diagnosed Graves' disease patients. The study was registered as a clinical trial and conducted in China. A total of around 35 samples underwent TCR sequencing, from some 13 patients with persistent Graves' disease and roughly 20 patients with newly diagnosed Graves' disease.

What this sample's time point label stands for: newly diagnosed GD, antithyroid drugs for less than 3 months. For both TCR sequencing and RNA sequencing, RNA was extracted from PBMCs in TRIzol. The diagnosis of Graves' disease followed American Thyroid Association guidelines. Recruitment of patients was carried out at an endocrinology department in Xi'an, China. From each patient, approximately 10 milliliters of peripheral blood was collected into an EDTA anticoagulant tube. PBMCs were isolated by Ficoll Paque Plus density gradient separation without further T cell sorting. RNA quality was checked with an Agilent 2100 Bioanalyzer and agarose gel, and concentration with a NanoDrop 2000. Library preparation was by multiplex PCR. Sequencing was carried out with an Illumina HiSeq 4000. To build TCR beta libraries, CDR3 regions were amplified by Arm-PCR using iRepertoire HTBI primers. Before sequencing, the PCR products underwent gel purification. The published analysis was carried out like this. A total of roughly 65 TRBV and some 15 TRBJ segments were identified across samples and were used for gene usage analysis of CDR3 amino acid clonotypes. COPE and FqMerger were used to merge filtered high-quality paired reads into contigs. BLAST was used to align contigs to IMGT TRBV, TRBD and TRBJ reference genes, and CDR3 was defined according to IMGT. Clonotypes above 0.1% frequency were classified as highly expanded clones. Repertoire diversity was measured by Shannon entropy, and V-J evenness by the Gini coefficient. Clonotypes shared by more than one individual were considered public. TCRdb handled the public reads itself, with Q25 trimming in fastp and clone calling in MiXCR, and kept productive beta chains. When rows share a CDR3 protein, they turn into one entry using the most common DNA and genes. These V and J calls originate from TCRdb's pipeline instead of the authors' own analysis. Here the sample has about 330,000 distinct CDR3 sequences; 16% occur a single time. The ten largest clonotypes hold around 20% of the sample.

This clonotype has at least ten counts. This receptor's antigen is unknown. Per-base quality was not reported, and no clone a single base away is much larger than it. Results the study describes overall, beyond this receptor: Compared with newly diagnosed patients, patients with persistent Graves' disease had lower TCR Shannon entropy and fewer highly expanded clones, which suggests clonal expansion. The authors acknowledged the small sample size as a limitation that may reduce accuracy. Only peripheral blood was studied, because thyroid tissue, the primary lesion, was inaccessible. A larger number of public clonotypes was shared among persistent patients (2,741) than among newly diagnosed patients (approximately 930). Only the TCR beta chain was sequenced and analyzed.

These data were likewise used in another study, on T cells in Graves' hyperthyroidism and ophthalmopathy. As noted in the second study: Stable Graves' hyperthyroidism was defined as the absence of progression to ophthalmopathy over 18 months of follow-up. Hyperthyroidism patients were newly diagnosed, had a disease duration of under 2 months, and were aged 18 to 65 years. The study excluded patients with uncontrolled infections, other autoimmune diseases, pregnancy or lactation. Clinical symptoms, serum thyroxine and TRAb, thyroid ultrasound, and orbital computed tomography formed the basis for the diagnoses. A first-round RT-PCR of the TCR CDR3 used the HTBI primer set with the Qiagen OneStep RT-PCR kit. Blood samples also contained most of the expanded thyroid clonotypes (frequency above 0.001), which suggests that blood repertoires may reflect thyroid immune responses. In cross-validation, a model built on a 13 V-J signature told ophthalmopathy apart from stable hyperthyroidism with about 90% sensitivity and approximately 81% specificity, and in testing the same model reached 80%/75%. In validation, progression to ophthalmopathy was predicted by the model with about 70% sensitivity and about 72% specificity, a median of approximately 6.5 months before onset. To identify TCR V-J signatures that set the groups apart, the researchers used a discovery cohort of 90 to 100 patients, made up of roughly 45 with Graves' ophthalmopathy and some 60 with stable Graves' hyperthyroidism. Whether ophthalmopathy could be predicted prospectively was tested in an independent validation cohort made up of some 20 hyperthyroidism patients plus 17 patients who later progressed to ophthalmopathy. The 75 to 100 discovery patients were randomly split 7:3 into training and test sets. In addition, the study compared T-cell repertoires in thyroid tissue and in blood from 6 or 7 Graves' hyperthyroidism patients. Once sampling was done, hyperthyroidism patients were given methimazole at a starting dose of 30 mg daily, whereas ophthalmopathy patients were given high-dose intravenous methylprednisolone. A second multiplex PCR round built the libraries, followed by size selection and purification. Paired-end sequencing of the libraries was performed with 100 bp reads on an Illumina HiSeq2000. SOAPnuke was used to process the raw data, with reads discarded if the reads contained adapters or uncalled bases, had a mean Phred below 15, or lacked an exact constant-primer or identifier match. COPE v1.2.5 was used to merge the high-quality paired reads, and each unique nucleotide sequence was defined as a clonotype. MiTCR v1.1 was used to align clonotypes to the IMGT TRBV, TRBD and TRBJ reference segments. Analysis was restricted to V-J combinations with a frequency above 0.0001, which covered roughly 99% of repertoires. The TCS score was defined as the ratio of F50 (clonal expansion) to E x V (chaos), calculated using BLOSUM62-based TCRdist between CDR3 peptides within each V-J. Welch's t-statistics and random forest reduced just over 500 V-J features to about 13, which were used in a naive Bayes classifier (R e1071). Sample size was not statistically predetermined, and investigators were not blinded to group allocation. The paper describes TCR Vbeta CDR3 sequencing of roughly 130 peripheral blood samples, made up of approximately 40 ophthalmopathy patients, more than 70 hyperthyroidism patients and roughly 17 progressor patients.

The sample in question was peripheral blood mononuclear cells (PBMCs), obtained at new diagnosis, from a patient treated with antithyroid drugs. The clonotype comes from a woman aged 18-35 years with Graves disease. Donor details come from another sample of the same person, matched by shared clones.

The DNA sequence reads TGTGCTAGTGGCCCGGACGCCTACAATGAGCAGTTCTTC. The translation is CASGPDAYNEQFF. Rearrangement joined TRBV12-5 to TRBJ2-1; the D segment cannot be called with confidence. The CDR3 runs 13 residues from the cysteine to the phenylalanine. The retained sequence is limited to the CDR3, 39 bases, with the frame set at the first base. CDR1 and CDR2 were assigned from the germline V gene as LGHNT and FRNRAP. V gives up 6 bases and J gives up 2 bases, and the segment between their germline ends measures 8 bases.